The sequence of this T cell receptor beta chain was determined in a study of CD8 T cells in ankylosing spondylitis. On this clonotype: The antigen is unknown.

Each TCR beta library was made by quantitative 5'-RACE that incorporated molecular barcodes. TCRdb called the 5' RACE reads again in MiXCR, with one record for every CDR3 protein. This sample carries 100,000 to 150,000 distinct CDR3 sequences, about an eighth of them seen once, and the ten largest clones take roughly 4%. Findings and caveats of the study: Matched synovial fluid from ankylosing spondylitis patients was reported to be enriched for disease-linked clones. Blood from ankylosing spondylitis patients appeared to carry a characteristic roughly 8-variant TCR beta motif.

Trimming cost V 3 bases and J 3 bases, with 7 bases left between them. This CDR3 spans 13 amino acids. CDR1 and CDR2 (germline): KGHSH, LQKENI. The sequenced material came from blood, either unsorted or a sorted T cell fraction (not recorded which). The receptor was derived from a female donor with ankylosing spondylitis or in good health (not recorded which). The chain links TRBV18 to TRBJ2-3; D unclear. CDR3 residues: CASSPDGTDTQYF. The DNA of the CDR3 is TGTGCCAGCTCACCTGACGGGACAGATACGCAGTATTTT.